The 16 T cell receptor beta chains presented below share a single source sample, sequenced in a study of blood T cell repertoires in COVID-19. Clones were read by immunoSEQ multiplex PCR, and TCRdb kept only the in-frame ones, dropping some. The table has about 21,000 clones, around 81% seen once. The sequenced sample was peripheral blood. All receptors come from a man between 60 and 75 years old with active COVID-19.

The chain links TRBV30 to TRBJ1-1; 7 bases agree with TRBD1. This CDR3 is 15 amino acids long. The V segment lost 2 bases and the J segment 0 bases; nucleotides outside the gene matches: 6. The germline V gene encodes CDR1 GTSNPN and CDR2 SVGIG (reference sequence). The CDR3: CAWSQTGTMNTEAFF. CDR3 coding DNA: TGTGCCTGGAGTCAGACAGGGACCATGAACACTGAAGCTTTCTTT. The variable domain in full, with the rest retrieved from reference TRBV30 and TRBJ1-1, is SQTIHQWPATLVQPVGSPLSLECTVEGTSNPNLYWYRQAAGRGLQLLFYSVGIGQISSEVPQNLSASRPQDRQFILSSKKLLLSDSGFYLCAWSQTGTMNTEAFFGQGTRLTVV.

The genes are TRBV6-5 and TRBJ2-1; 7 bases match TRBD2. The CDR3 is made up of 12 amino acids. The germline V gene encodes CDR1 MNHEY and CDR2 SVGAGI. The V segment lost 10 bases and the J segment 6 bases; nucleotides outside the gene matches: 6. The CDR3 nucleotides are TGTGCCACCAGGGAGGGCGGCAATGAGCAGTTCTTC. This codes for CATREGGNEQFF.

The chain couples TRBV4-2 to TRBJ2-1; TRBD2 matches 7 bases. Germline V gene data show CDR1 as LGHNA and CDR2 as YNFKEQ. The V gene end was trimmed by 1 base and the J gene end by 0 bases; junction bases not matched to a gene: 6. The CDR3 is 17 amino acids. The CDR3 sequence is CASSQGPSGTSYNEQFF. CDR3 sequence (DNA): TGTGCCAGCAGCCAAGGACCGAGCGGGACCTCCTACAATGAGCAGTTCTTC.

The rearrangement links TRBV7-9 to TRBJ2-2; 7 nucleotides match TRBD2. CDR3 length equals 15 residues. Germline V gene lookup returns CDR1 SEHNR and CDR2 FQNEAQ (reference sequence). Trimming cost V 4 bases and J 6 bases; bases outside gene matches: 8. This CDR3 reads CASSYIGRLAGELFF. The DNA for the CDR3 is TGTGCCAGCAGCTACATCGGGAGGTTGGCCGGGGAGCTGTTTTTT.

This chain connects TRBV7-6 to TRBJ2-2; TRBD2 aligns across 12 bases. This CDR3 is 18 amino acids long. Trimming removed 4 bases from V and 0 bases from J; junction bases left unmatched: 6. The germline V gene encodes CDR1 SGHVS and CDR2 FNYEAQ. The CDR3 DNA follows: TGTGCCAGCAGCTCTAGGCTAGCGGGAGGGTCGAACACCGGGGAGCTGTTTTTT. Translated, it gives CASSSRLAGGSNTGELFF.

This chain connects TRBV5-6 to TRBJ2-7; 7 positions agree with TRBD2. Germline V gives CDR1 SGHDT, CDR2 YYEEEE. Germline trimming cut 3 bases from V and 2 bases from J; bases unmatched to any gene: 14. The CDR3 extends over 17 amino acids. DNA of the CDR3: TGTGCCAGCAGCTGGGGATTGCACGCGGGAGATGCCTACGAGCAGTACTTC. As protein: CASSWGLHAGDAYEQYF.

V is TRBV5-1 and J is TRBJ2-7; weak D call: TRBD1 (5 bases). Trimming took 1 base from V and 0 from J, leaving 14 bases between them. Germline CDR1 is SGHRS and CDR2 is YFSETQ. The CDR3 spans 16 residues. CDR3 nucleotides: TGCGCCAGCAGCTTGCCTCAGACAGCGAGCTCCTACGAGCAGTACTTC. Translation gives CASSLPQTASSYEQYF.

The chain combines TRBV19 with TRBJ2-3; 14 positions match TRBD2. Trimming at V came to 4 bases and at J to 4 bases, leaving 4 bases not matched to a gene. The CDR3 is 16 residues long. Germline values: CDR1 LNHDA, CDR2 SQIVND (reference sequence). CDR3 residues: CASSKGLAGGSDTQYF. CDR3 DNA: TGTGCCAGTAGTAAAGGACTAGCGGGAGGTTCAGATACGCAGTATTTT. The full variable domain, its missing parts supplied by reference TRBV19 and TRBJ2-3, is DGGITQSPKYLFRKEGQNVTLSCEQNLNHDAMYWYRQDPGQGLRLIYYSQIVNDFQKGDIAEGYSVSREKKESFPLTVTSAQKNPTAFYLCASSKGLAGGSDTQYFGPGTRLTVL.

This clone was observed a handful of times. This chain joins TRBV4-1 and TRBJ2-7; perhaps TRBD2 as D (6 bases). Per germline, CDR1 MGHRA and CDR2 YSYEKL. The CDR3 length is 16 residues. The V end lost 4 bases, the J end lost 0 bases, and 16 bases lay between the germline ends. CDR3 sequence reads: CASSLKTGTPSYEQYF. The CDR3 bases are TGCGCCAGCAGCCTAAAGACCGGGACTCCCTCCTACGAGCAGTACTTC.

The gene calls are TRBV5-1 and TRBJ2-3, with D possibly TRBD1 on 6 matching bases. The CDR3 extends over 14 amino acids. V was pared by 5 bases and J by 3 bases, with 13 bases between. Germline lookup yields CDR1 SGHRS and CDR2 YFSETQ. The CDR3 nucleotides read TGCGCCAGCAGGAAGACGACAGGTACAGATACGCAGTATTTT. Protein product: CASRKTTGTDTQYF.

The gene calls are TRBV28 and TRBJ2-1; D possibly corresponds to TRBD2 (5 bases). The germline CDR1 and CDR2 sequences are MDHEN and SYDVKM. The ends were cut back, 9 bases at V and 0 bases at J, with 18 bases in the middle. This CDR3 region has 16 residues. Written as DNA, the CDR3 is TGTGCCAGTAAACCCTCCCCGGGAAGCTCCTACAATGAGCAGTTCTTC. This codes for CASKPSPGSSYNEQFF. Combining the CDR3 with reference TRBV28 and TRBJ2-1 gives the whole variable domain DVKVTQSSRYLVKRTGEKVFLECVQDMDHENMFWYRQDPGLGLRLIYFSYDVKMKEKGDIPEGYSVSREKKERFSLILESASTNQTSMYLCASKPSPGSSYNEQFFGPGTRLTVL.

The V gene is TRBV4-1, the J gene TRBJ2-3; 8 nucleotides line up with TRBD2. V lost 1 base to trimming and J lost 4 bases; unmatched junction nucleotides: 7. The CDR3 runs 16 residues. Germline V gene lookup returns CDR1 MGHRA and CDR2 YSYEKL. Here the CDR3 reads CASSQASGRRADTQYF. CDR3 nucleotides: TGCGCCAGCAGCCAAGCAAGCGGGAGAAGGGCAGATACGCAGTATTTT.

This clone was detected only once. This chain connects TRBV5-1 to TRBJ2-6; 14 nucleotides match TRBD2. V lost 4 bases to trimming and J lost 0 bases; unmatched junction nucleotides: 3. Germline V gives CDR1 SGHRS, CDR2 YFSETQ. The CDR3 sequence is 18 residues long. CDR3 sequence reads: CASSTGLAGGSGANVLTF. DNA for the CDR3: TGCGCCAGCAGCACTGGACTAGCGGGGGGCTCTGGGGCCAACGTCCTGACTTTC.

The rearrangement joins TRBV7-6 to TRBJ2-3; 10 positions agree with TRBD1. Trimming took 4 bases from V and 1 from J; bases not matched to a gene: 2. Germline assignment: CDR1 SGHVS and CDR2 FNYEAQ. The CDR3 runs 15 residues. In DNA form, the CDR3 reads TGTGCCAGCAGCTCCGGGACAGGGGGCACAGATACGCAGTATTTT. Its translation is CASSSGTGGTDTQYF.

This clone was detected only a few times. V is TRBV7-2 and J is TRBJ2-1; 8 bases fit TRBD2. This CDR3 contains 12 residues. V lost 5 bases, J lost 10 bases, and 4 bases stayed unmatched. Germline assignment: CDR1 SGHTA and CDR2 FQGNSA. Here the CDR3 DNA reads TGTGCCAGCAGCCTCAGCGGGAGAGAGCAGTTCTTC. This gives the protein CASSLSGREQFF.

The chain carries TRBV18 and TRBJ1-5; tentatively, D is TRBD1 (6 bases). The CDR3 contains 14 residues. CDR1 and CDR2 (germline): KGHSH, LQKENI. Trimming shortened V by 0 bases and J by 10 bases, and 13 bases separated the two germline ends. In DNA form, the CDR3 reads TGTGCCAGCTCACCACCGGGACACCCGAGTCCCCAGCATTTT. This codes for CASSPPGHPSPQHF.